This T cell receptor (beta chain) comes out of a study of cytomegalovirus exposure and HLA in healthy donors. Study-level results: Roughly uniform sequencing depth across donors was assumed, possibly incorrectly. Using the classifier, cytomegalovirus status was reportedly diagnosed with high specificity and sensitivity.

Researchers ran the PCR with 60 Vbeta and 13 Jbeta primers. TCRdb's table, derived via immunoSEQ multiplex PCR, lists solely in-frame clones and lacks some. The table lists about 96,000 clones. CDR1 and CDR2 from the germline V gene are SGHDT and YYEEEE. The V gene end was trimmed by 4 bases and the J gene end by 2 bases; junction bases not matched to a gene: 0. The CDR3 runs 14 residues. In regard to this clone: As yet, its antigen is unknown.

The sample consisted of PBMCs. The TCR originated in a woman in her thirties in good health and CMV-seronegative. This sequence joins TRBV5-6 and TRBJ2-1, with TRBD2 matching 10 bases. The CDR3 sequence: CASSGLAAYNEQFF. Written as DNA, the CDR3 is TGTGCCAGCAGCGGACTAGCGGCCTACAATGAGCAGTTCTTC.